This is a list of T cell receptor beta chains from one sample in a study of CD8+CD57+ T cells in acquired aplastic anemia. Each CDR3 protein gets one entry after TCRdb re-called the reads with MiXCR. Of around 130,000 distinct CDR3 sequences listed, approximately 50% are singletons. Sequencing was performed on sorted CD4+, CD8+, or CD8+CD57+ T cells (not recorded which) from PBMCs. All receptors derive from a human donor with aplastic anemia. Both conserved end residues are part of each CDR3. A D gene is named only where the DNA matches it firmly. Part of the rows lack a size; the others show once, few, many or a class for expanded clones.

clone_size d_call j_call v_call cdr3_nt cdr3_aa
- TRBD1 TRBJ2-7 TRBV20-1 TGCAGTGCGTCAGGACAGGGAATAGGTGAGCAGTACTTC CSASGQGIGEQYF
- TRBD2 TRBJ2-5 TRBV20-1 TGCAGTGCTAGCCACCCCTGGGACTATTGGACCCAGTACTTC CSASHPWDYWTQYF
- TRBD1 TRBJ1-4 TRBV2 TGTGCCACCATTTTAGGACAGGGAAGGGAAAAACTGTTTTTT CATILGQGREKLFF
- TRBD1 TRBJ2-1 TRBV20-1 TGCAGTGCTAGAGTGGGGACAGGGGGGAATGAGCAGTTCTTC CSARVGTGGNEQFF
- TRBD1 TRBJ1-1 TRBV27 TGTGCCAGCAGTATCCGCCAGGGGGCGAGAGCTTTCTTT CASSIRQGARAFF
many TRBD2 TRBJ2-1 TRBV24-1 TGTGCCACCAGTGATCGCCCTCGTCCCACTAGCGGGAGGGCCCATGAGCAGTTCTTC CATSDRPRPTSGRAHEQFF
- - TRBJ1-1 TRBV29-1 TGCAACTTGATACAGGGTCGCACTGAAGCTTTCTTT CNLIQGRTEAFF
- - TRBJ1-4 TRBV19 TGTGCCAGTAAACTGAGGGAGAGGGCCGAAAAACTGTTTTTT CASKLRERAEKLFF
few - TRBJ1-6 TRBV10-1 TGCGCCAGCACGCCAAGCTCCTATAATTCACCCCTCCACTTT CASTPSSYNSPLHF
many - TRBJ1-2 TRBV4-1 TGCGCCAGCAGCCAAGCGGGGGCGGGGTACAATGGCTACACCTTC CASSQAGAGYNGYTF
- - TRBJ2-7 TRBV15 TGTGCCACCAGCAGAGATCAGGCTGCTCGAGAGCAGTACTTC CATSRDQAAREQYF
- - TRBJ2-1 TRBV29-1 TGCAGCGTTGAATTGGACAATTACAATGAGCAGTTCTTC CSVELDNYNEQFF
few TRBD2 TRBJ2-7 TRBV29-1 TGCAGCGTTGGAGCGGGGGGCTACTCCTACGAGCAGTACTTC CSVGAGGYSYEQYF